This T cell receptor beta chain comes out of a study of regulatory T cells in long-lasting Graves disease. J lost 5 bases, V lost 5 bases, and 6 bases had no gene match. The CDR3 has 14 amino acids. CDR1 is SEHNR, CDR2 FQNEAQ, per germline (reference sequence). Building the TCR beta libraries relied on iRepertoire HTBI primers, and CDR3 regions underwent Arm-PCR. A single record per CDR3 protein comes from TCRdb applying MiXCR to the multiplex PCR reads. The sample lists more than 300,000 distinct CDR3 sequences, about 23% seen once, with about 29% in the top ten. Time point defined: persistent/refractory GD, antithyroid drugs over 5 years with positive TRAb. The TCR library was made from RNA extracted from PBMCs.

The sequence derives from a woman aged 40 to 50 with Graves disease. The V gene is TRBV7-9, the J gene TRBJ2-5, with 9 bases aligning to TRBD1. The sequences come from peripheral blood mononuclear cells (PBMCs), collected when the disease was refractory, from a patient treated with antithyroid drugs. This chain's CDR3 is CASSGSGTGETQYF. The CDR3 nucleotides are TGTGCCAGCAGCGGATCCGGGACAGGGGAGACCCAGTACTTC.